This T cell receptor (beta chain) stems from a study of T-cell reconstitution after alpha-beta-depleted transplantation in children. Losses at the gene ends were 5 bases for V and 3 bases for J; bases not matched to a gene: 10. Germline values: CDR1 SGHVS, CDR2 FQNEAQ. This CDR3 region has 16 residues. The authors prepared the TCRbeta library with unique molecular identifiers. TCRdb re-called the PCR reads with MiXCR, one entry per CDR3 protein. The table lists 200,000 to 250,000 distinct CDR3 sequences, 8% to 10% of them singletons. The table lists this clonotype with a few counts. This chain uses TRBV7-8 with TRBJ2-7, with 10 bases matching TRBD1. The receptor's source is a human donor who donated a stem cell graft to a child with acute lymphoblastic leukemia. This sample comprised PBMCs from the stem cell graft donor, obtained from the stem cell graft. The CDR3 is CASSPGGGQGRYEQYF. The DNA of the CDR3 is TGTGCCAGCAGCCCTGGGGGGGGACAGGGGCGCTACGAGCAGTACTTC. Drawing the rest from reference TRBV7-8 and TRBJ2-7, the complete variable domain is GAGVSQSPRYKVAKRGQDVALRCDPISGHVSLFWYQQALGQGPEFLTYFQNEAQLDKSGLPSDRFFAERPEGSVSTLKIQRTQQEDSAVYLCASSPGGGQGRYEQYFGPGTRLTVT.